A selection of T cell receptor beta chains follows, all from one sample in a study of shared clonotypes between healthy human individuals. Using immunoSEQ multiplex PCR, the repertoire was profiled, and TCRdb retains in-frame clones only, with some absent. The sample comprises 1,500,000 or so clones, around 95% of which are singletons, and approximately 1% rests with the top ten. The specimen sequenced was naive CD4+ T cells sorted from blood. These receptors all stem from a man between 25 and 39 years old in good health. CDR3s include the opening cysteine and the closing phenylalanine or tryptophan. Each record gives: V gene, clone size, J gene, D gene, CDR3 DNA, CDR3 protein. The D gene is left open where the match is weak. A row's size may be missing; if present it is once, few, many or a size class.

>TRBV10-3|-|TRBJ2-1|-
TGTGCCATTACGAACCTCCCCTCCGGGAATGAGCAGTTCTTC
CAITNLPSGNEQFF
>TRBV10-1|-|TRBJ2-3|-
TGCGCCAGCAGCAGGGGGGGTCAGGTCACAGATACGCAGTATTTT
CASSRGGQVTDTQYF
>TRBV28|-|TRBJ2-3|TRBD1
TGTGCCAGCCTACTGTTAGGCCGGGACAGGGGGAGGTCAGATACGCAGTATTTT
CASLLLGRDRGRSDTQYF
>TRBV11-2|once|TRBJ2-2|TRBD1
TGTGCCAGCAGATTGACAGGGGGCACCGGGGAGCTGTTTTTT
CASRLTGGTGELFF
>TRBV27|-|TRBJ2-1|TRBD2
TGTGCCAGCAGTTTTATTGCGAGCGGGGTGGAGTTCTTC
CASSFIASGVEFF
>TRBV6-6|-|TRBJ2-3|-
TGTGCCAGCAGGCAATCAGGGTCAGATACGCAGTATTTT
CASRQSGSDTQYF
>TRBV25-1|-|TRBJ2-5|-
TGTGCCAGCAGTGAAGGGCGGAGGGCCCGATCCCAAGAGACCCAGTACTTC
CASSEGRRARSQETQYF
>TRBV10-1|-|TRBJ1-1|-
TGCGCCAGCAGTGAGTCGACTGCAGGGGCGAGGGGCAACACTGAAGCTTTCTTT
CASSESTAGARGNTEAFF
>TRBV5-1|-|TRBJ2-5|TRBD1
TGCGCCAGCAGCTTCGGACAGGGCCAAGAGACCCAGTACTTC
CASSFGQGQETQYF
>TRBV10-2|-|TRBJ2-1|-
TGCGCCAGCAGTGTCAAGGGACCCAATGAGCAGTTCTTC
CASSVKGPNEQFF
>TRBV25-1|-|TRBJ1-4|-
TGTGCCAGCAGTCTACAAAGGGGGACTAATGAAAAACTGTTTTTT
CASSLQRGTNEKLFF
>TRBV28|-|TRBJ2-5|-
TGTGCCAGCACCAGGGGCCCAGGGCAAATACAAGAGACCCAGTACTTC
CASTRGPGQIQETQYF
>TRBV7-2|-|TRBJ2-2|-
TGTGCCAGCAGCTTAACCCCCCCGAACACCGGGGAGCTGTTTTTT
CASSLTPPNTGELFF
>TRBV9|-|TRBJ2-1|-
TGTGCCAGCAGCGTAGATAGCATCGGTGAGCAGTTCTTC
CASSVDSIGEQFF
>TRBV15|-|TRBJ2-7|TRBD1
TGTGCCACCAGCAGAGACCCGACAGGGGGTGAGCAGTACTTC
CATSRDPTGGEQYF
>TRBV5-1|once|TRBJ2-1|-
TGCGCCAGCAGCTCCGGCCTAAATCACTACAATGAGCAGTTCTTC
CASSSGLNHYNEQFF
>TRBV6-1|-|TRBJ1-1|-
TGTGCCAGCAGTGAGCGACAGAGGACTGAAGCTTTCTTT
CASSERQRTEAFF
>TRBV7-8|-|TRBJ1-1|-
TGTGCCAGCAGCTTAGTTAGGAGCCGGAACACTGAAGCTTTCTTT
CASSLVRSRNTEAFF
>TRBV7-2|-|TRBJ2-7|TRBD1
TGTGCCAGCAGCTTATCTCCGGACAGGGACCACGAGCAGTACTTC
CASSLSPDRDHEQYF
>TRBV10-1|-|TRBJ1-2|TRBD1
TGCGCCAGCAGCCGGGGACAGTACTATGGCTACACCTTC
CASSRGQYYGYTF
>TRBV18|-|TRBJ2-1|TRBD2
TGTGCCAGCTCACCTCCTTCGGGAGGCTCCTACAATGAGCAGTTCTTC
CASSPPSGGSYNEQFF
>TRBV7-2|-|TRBJ2-1|-
TGTGCCAGCAGCAGGGGACTCCTTAATGAGCAGTTCTTC
CASSRGLLNEQFF
>TRBV6-6|once|TRBJ2-2|TRBD2
TGTGCCAGTCAAAAGGGAGGGTACACCGGGGAGCTGTTTTTT
CASQKGGYTGELFF
>TRBV9|-|TRBJ1-2|-
TGTGCCAGCAGCCCCGTACTGCGGTCGAAGAACTATGGCTACACCTTC
CASSPVLRSKNYGYTF
>TRBV5-1|-|TRBJ2-2|TRBD2
TGCGCCAGCAGGTGGACTAGCGACTACACCGGGGAGCTGTTTTTT
CASRWTSDYTGELFF
>TRBV14|-|TRBJ2-1|TRBD2
TGTGCCAGCAGCCCAAGGACTAGCGGCCTATCCAATGAGCAGTTCTTC
CASSPRTSGLSNEQFF
>TRBV28|-|TRBJ2-7|-
TGTGCCAGCAGTTTCCGTTACGAGCAGTACTTC
CASSFRYEQYF
>TRBV21-1|-|TRBJ2-1|-
TGTGCCAGCAGCAAAAAAAGGGGGGTTTCCTACAATGAGCAGTTCTTC
CASSKKRGVSYNEQFF
>TRBV2|-|TRBJ2-2|TRBD2
TGTGCCAGCAGCCATGACAGGAAGAAGAGACTAGCGGGGACCGGGGAGCTGTTTTTT
CASSHDRKKRLAGTGELFF
>TRBV7-9|-|TRBJ2-1|-
TGTGCCAGCAGCTTGTCTGGGAGCCCCTACAATGAGCAGTTCTTC
CASSLSGSPYNEQFF
>TRBV5-1|-|TRBJ1-4|-
TGCGCCAGCAGCTTGGCCGCGGGGGGCGACGAAAAACTGTTTTTT
CASSLAAGGDEKLFF
>TRBV9|-|TRBJ1-3|-
TGTGCCAGCAGCGTATACCCCAGGGGACTAAGCTCTGGAAACACCATATATTTT
CASSVYPRGLSSGNTIYF
>TRBV29-1|-|TRBJ2-1|TRBD1
TGCAGCGTCGGACAGGGGGATACCTACAATGAGCAGTTCTTC
CSVGQGDTYNEQFF
>TRBV19|-|TRBJ1-4|-
TGTGCCAGTAGCCCAGGGAGAAAACTGTTTTTT
CASSPGRKLFF